Listed below are T cell receptor beta chains from one sample, sequenced in a study of cytomegalovirus exposure and HLA in healthy donors. TCRdb's table, derived via immunoSEQ multiplex PCR, lists solely in-frame clones and lacks some. The sample holds approximately 170,000 clones; over 80% are singletons and the top ten take about 1.9%. Sequenced input: PBMCs. The receptor source for this set is a human donor in good health. The CDR3 runs from the conserved cysteine through the conserved F or W. D genes are given only for firm matches. The size field is filled for only some rows; it gives once, few, many or a size class.

v_gene	j_gene	d_gene	abundance	CDR3nt	CDR3aa
TRBV7-2	TRBJ1-3	.	.	TGTGCCAGCAGCTTATGGGCAGGGGCTGGAAACACCATATATTTT	CASSLWAGAGNTIYF
TRBV5-4	TRBJ2-3	TRBD1	.	TGTGCCAGCAGCTCCTACGGGACAGGGAACACAGATACGCAGTATTTT	CASSSYGTGNTDTQYF
TRBV5-6	TRBJ2-1	TRBD2	.	TGTGCCAGCAGCTTGTTTACAGCGGGGGTAGAGCAGTTCTTC	CASSLFTAGVEQFF
TRBV10-3	TRBJ2-7	TRBD1	.	TGTGCCATCAGTGGACAGGGGGCCTACGAGCAGTACTTC	CAISGQGAYEQYF
TRBV10-2	TRBJ2-3	.	.	TGCGCCTGCAGTGCTCCGGTCAGCACAGATACGCAGTATTTT	CACSAPVSTDTQYF
TRBV5-1	TRBJ2-3	.	.	TGCGCCAGCAGCTTAGAGGGGGGGAGGGATACGCAGTATTTT	CASSLEGGRDTQYF
TRBV6-6	TRBJ2-7	TRBD1	once	TGTGCCAGCAGTTACTCGCTTGTAGGGGGCAATTACGAGCAGTACTTC	CASSYSLVGGNYEQYF
TRBV7-2	TRBJ1-2	.	.	TGTGCCAGCAGCTTAGGGGTCGGAGGGTATGGCTACACCTTC	CASSLGVGGYGYTF
TRBV5-4	TRBJ2-7	.	few	TGTGCCAGCAGTCAAGACAGGACCGGGGAGCAGTACTTC	CASSQDRTGEQYF
TRBV18	TRBJ2-2	TRBD1	.	TGTGCCAGCTCACGCGAAACCGGGACAGGGTCTACCGGGGAGCTGTTTTTT	CASSRETGTGSTGELFF
TRBV28	TRBJ2-2	.	.	TGTGCCAGCAAAAAGGGACTCTCGGGAACCGGGGAGCTGTTTTTT	CASKKGLSGTGELFF
TRBV25-1	TRBJ1-2	.	.	TGTGCCAGCAGTGAGGGGGGTTGGGGCTACACCTTC	CASSEGGWGYTF
TRBV15	TRBJ2-7	.	.	TGTGCCACCACGAGTACAGGAGTGACAGACGAGCAGTACTTC	CATTSTGVTDEQYF
TRBV18	TRBJ1-5	.	.	TGTGCCAGCTCACCGGGCAGCGGTCGACCCCAGCATTTT	CASSPGSGRPQHF